The 30 T cell receptor beta chains reported below all come from one sample, sequenced in a study of blood T cell repertoires in COVID-19. Profiling relied on immunoSEQ multiplex PCR, and the TCRdb table lists in-frame clones only, not all of them. The sample consists of 280,000 or so clones, just under 90% of them appearing once. The sequenced material came from PBMCs or T cells enriched from blood (not recorded which). The receptors were gathered from a woman between 45 and 60 years old who had been exposed to COVID-19.

The chain is built from TRBV6-5 and TRBJ1-5; 9 bases fit TRBD1. Trimming at V came to 6 bases and at J to 6 bases, leaving 6 bases not matched to a gene. CDR3 size: 14 residues. Germline V lookup: CDR1 MNHEY, CDR2 SVGAGI. The CDR3 is CASSLDRGGQPQHF. The CDR3 nucleotides are TGTGCCAGCAGCCTGGACAGGGGCGGTCAGCCCCAGCATTTT.

CDR3 protein: CASRTGVAYEQYF. CDR3 coding DNA: TGTGCCAGCCGGACAGGGGTGGCCTACGAGCAGTACTTC. The V gene is TRBV28, the J gene TRBJ2-7; 9 positions match TRBD1. Unmatched junction bases numbered 4, after V lost 8 bases and J lost 2 bases. This CDR3 is built from 13 residues. The germline CDR1 and CDR2 sequences are MDHEN and SYDVKM.

The chain couples TRBV27 to TRBJ2-7, with D tentatively TRBD2 (5 bases). This CDR3 comprises 16 residues. V lost 3 bases, J lost 7 bases, and 22 bases lay in between. CDR1 MNHEY and CDR2 SMNVEV come from the germline V gene (reference sequence). The CDR3 loop reads CASSFYGSAAPGEQYF. The CDR3 DNA follows: TGTGCCAGCAGTTTTTACGGTTCGGCCGCCCCGGGGGAGCAGTACTTC.

The chain employs TRBV15 and TRBJ2-7; D remains unclear. The CDR3 runs 15 residues. V was shortened by 1 base and J by 2 bases, with 12 bases between the two germline ends. Germline lookup yields CDR1 LNHNV and CDR2 YYDKDF (reference sequence). As DNA, the CDR3 is TGTGCCACCAGCAGAGTTCTGGCAGTTACCTACGAGCAGTACTTC. Residues: CATSRVLAVTYEQYF. Using reference TRBV15 and TRBJ2-7 for the parts outside the CDR3, the full variable domain is DAMVIQNPRYQVTQFGKPVTLSCSQTLNHNVMYWYQQKSSQAPKLLFHYYDKDFNNEADTPDNFQSRRPNTSFCFLDIRSPGLGDTAMYLCATSRVLAVTYEQYFGPGTRLTVT.

This sequence joins TRBV3-1 (or the pseudogene TRBV3-2) and TRBJ1-1, with 7 bases aligning to TRBD1. CDR3 length: 17 residues. The V gene's germline CDR1 is LGHDT and CDR2 YNNKEL (reference sequence). Germline trimming cut 2 bases from V and 4 bases from J; bases unmatched to any gene: 13. The CDR3: CASSQSEDRYMGTEAFF. CDR3 bases: TGTGCCAGCAGCCAATCTGAGGACAGGTATATGGGCACTGAAGCTTTCTTT.

V is TRBV28 and J is TRBJ2-1; 8 bases are a match to TRBD2. Germline CDR1 MDHEN, CDR2 SYDVKM. The CDR3 is 18 amino acids. V was clipped by 4 bases and J by 0 bases; unmatched bases: 11. The CDR3 DNA is TGTGCCAGCAGTTCCCTGCTCTCCGGGACTAGCTCCTACAATGAGCAGTTCTTC. The encoded protein is CASSSLLSGTSSYNEQFF.

This chain connects TRBV7-2 to TRBJ2-3; the D gene is possibly TRBD2 (5 bases). In germline, CDR1 is SGHTA, CDR2 FQGNSA. This CDR3 spans 14 amino acids. The germline V and J ends were trimmed by 3 bases and 5 bases, with 12 bases remaining between them. The CDR3 region has the DNA TGTGCCAGCAGCTTTATCGGGGTGGGAGATACGCAGTATTTT. As protein: CASSFIGVGDTQYF. The full variable domain, rest sourced from reference TRBV7-2 and TRBJ2-3, is GAGVSQSPSNKVTEKGKDVELRCDPISGHTALYWYRQSLGQGLEFLIYFQGNSAPDKSGLPSDRFSAERTGGSVSTLTIQRTQQEDSAVYLCASSFIGVGDTQYFGPGTRLTVL.

The V and J genes are TRBV19 and TRBJ2-2; no clear D gene. The CDR3 is 12 amino acids. Germline V CDR1 and CDR2: LNHDA, SQIVND (reference sequence). Trimming left V 11 bases short and J 6 bases short, with 13 bases between. CDR3 DNA sequence: TGTGCCTGTGAACCGGTAGCCGGGGAGCTGTTTTTT. Translation gives CACEPVAGELFF.

The table lists this clone with a count of one. The genes are TRBV5-8 and TRBJ1-1, with TRBD1 matching over 7 bases. This CDR3 has 15 residues. Germline V CDR1 and CDR2: SGHTS, YDEGEE. The V gene end was trimmed by 7 bases and the J gene end by 5 bases; junction bases not matched to a gene: 14. CDR3 protein: CASPSGGHFGTEAFF. For the CDR3, the DNA is TGTGCCAGCCCATCAGGGGGACATTTTGGGACTGAAGCTTTCTTT.

The chain joins TRBV11-3 to TRBJ2-1; TRBD1 aligns across 10 bases. Germline-derived CDR1 and CDR2 are SGHNT and YENEEA. This CDR3 is 16 amino acids long. V was clipped by 5 bases and J by 3 bases; unmatched bases: 7. CDR3 DNA: TGTGCCAGCAGCCGCGAGGGGACAGGGGACTACAATGAGCAGTTCTTC. It codes for CASSREGTGDYNEQFF.

This clone was detected only once. The rearrangement uses TRBV19 and TRBJ2-1; tentatively, D is TRBD1 (6 bases). V lost 3 bases to trimming and J lost 9 bases, with 12 bases between them. Germline V CDR1 and CDR2: LNHDA, SQIVND (reference sequence). This CDR3 is built from 13 residues. The CDR3 spells CASSIHQGSEQFF. The CDR3 DNA reads as TGTGCCAGTAGTATCCACCAGGGGAGTGAGCAGTTCTTC.

V gene TRBV6-5 combines with J gene TRBJ2-3, with 9 bases fitting TRBD1. CDR3 length: 14 amino acids. The germline CDR1 and CDR2 sequences are MNHEY and SVGAGI. The J segment lost 2 bases and the V segment lost 6 bases, leaving 3 bases of the junction unmatched. Here the CDR3 DNA reads TGTGCCAGCAGCGGGACAGGGAACACAGATACGCAGTATTTT. Protein sequence: CASSGTGNTDTQYF.

This clone came up once. This chain joins TRBV5-1 and TRBJ1-1, with 8 nucleotides matching TRBD1. The CDR3 has 14 amino acids. Germline CDR1 and CDR2: SGHRS and YFSETQ. Trimming removed 4 bases from V and 4 bases from J; junction bases left unmatched: 6. CDR3: CASSRQGAGTEAFF. The DNA of the CDR3 is TGCGCCAGCAGCCGCCAGGGGGCTGGCACTGAAGCTTTCTTT.

The rearrangement uses TRBV19 and TRBJ1-2; 7 bases are shared with TRBD1. The trim removed 6 bases at V and 4 bases at J, leaving 2 bases unmatched. Germline V gives CDR1 LNHDA, CDR2 SQIVND (reference sequence). There are 12 residues in the CDR3. The CDR3 sequence is CASRSGGYGYTF. The DNA for the CDR3 is TGTGCCAGTAGATCAGGGGGCTATGGCTACACCTTC.

This chain links TRBV9 with TRBJ2-2; no firm D call. Trimming stripped 0 bases from V and 5 bases from J, with 8 bases between. Germline-derived CDR1 and CDR2 are SGDLS and YYNGEE. This CDR3 comprises 14 residues. CDR3 region: CASSVVGGTGELFF. The DNA for the CDR3 is TGTGCCAGCAGCGTAGTCGGCGGTACCGGGGAGCTGTTTTTT.

Only one count was recorded for this clone. The genes are TRBV7-9 and TRBJ2-3; D is perhaps TRBD1 (5 bases). CDR1 SEHNR and CDR2 FQNEAQ come from the germline V gene (reference sequence). The CDR3 is 14 residues long. The V gene lost 1 base and the J gene lost 4 bases, with 9 bases spanning the gap. The chain's CDR3 is CASSLEGVADTQYF. The CDR3, as DNA: TGTGCCAGCAGCTTAGAAGGGGTGGCAGATACGCAGTATTTT.

The count of this clone is one. The chain is built from TRBV21-1 and TRBJ2-1; the D call TRBD2 from the table was never checked on the DNA. TRBV21-1 is a pseudogene. This CDR3 has 18 residues. The CDR3 loop is CASSTPGGELLGNNEQFF. DNA of the CDR3: TGTGCCAGCAGCACACCCGGGGGGGAACTCCTAGGAAACAATGAGCAGTTCTTC.

The rearrangement uses TRBV7-2 and TRBJ1-5; D is undetermined. V was cut by 5 bases and J by 8 bases, with 16 bases left in between. The CDR3 is 14 residues long. Per the germline V gene, CDR1 is SGHTA and CDR2 is FQGNSA. Here the CDR3 DNA reads TGTGCCAGCAGCCCGGGGTCGGTGGTCAAGCCCCAGCATTTT. This encodes CASSPGSVVKPQHF.

V gene TRBV4-1 combines with J gene TRBJ1-5; weak D call: TRBD1 (6 bases). The CDR3 spans 16 residues. Trimming removed 0 bases from V and 7 bases from J, with 16 bases in between. Germline CDR1 is MGHRA and CDR2 is YSYEKL. The CDR3 DNA sequence: TGCGCCAGCAGCCAAGATGGGGCAGGGGATCGGCAGCCCCAGCATTTT. Protein sequence: CASSQDGAGDRQPQHF.

This chain joins TRBV7-2 and TRBJ2-2, with TRBD1 identical over 7 bases. CDR1 SGHTA and CDR2 FQGNSA come from the germline V gene. The ends lost 3 bases at V and 4 bases at J; junction bases unmatched: 5. The CDR3 has 15 residues. As DNA, the CDR3 is TGTGCCAGCAGCTTGAGGACAGGACTCACCGGGGAGCTGTTTTTT. As protein: CASSLRTGLTGELFF.

V and J are TRBV7-9 and TRBJ1-2; D may be TRBD1 (5 bases). The CDR3 sequence is 15 residues long. Per germline, CDR1 SEHNR and CDR2 FQNEAQ (reference sequence). V dropped 1 base and J dropped 0 bases, with 9 bases sitting between them. The CDR3 here is CASSLGDSANYGYTF. The CDR3 bases are TGTGCCAGCAGCTTAGGTGACAGTGCTAACTATGGCTACACCTTC. Combining the CDR3 with reference TRBV7-9 and TRBJ1-2 gives the whole variable domain DTGVSQNPRHKITKRGQNVTFRCDPISEHNRLYWYRQTLGQGPEFLTYFQNEAQLEKSRLLSDRFSAERPKGSFSTLEIQRTEQGDSAMYLCASSLGDSANYGYTFGSGTRLTVV.

The rearrangement uses TRBV28 and TRBJ2-4, with 13 nucleotides matching TRBD2. The CDR3 totals 16 residues. J lost 4 bases, V lost 7 bases, and 7 bases had no gene match. Looked up from germline, CDR1 is MDHEN and CDR2 is SYDVKM. The CDR3 region has the DNA TGTGCCAGCACCGAACTAGCGGGGGGGCGTAAAAACATTCAGTACTTC. Translating it yields CASTELAGGRKNIQYF. The entire variable domain, with the rest obtained from reference TRBV28 and TRBJ2-4, is as follows: DVKVTQSSRYLVKRTGEKVFLECVQDMDHENMFWYRQDPGLGLRLIYFSYDVKMKEKGDIPEGYSVSREKKERFSLILESASTNQTSMYLCASTELAGGRKNIQYFGAGTRLSVL.

This clone was seen more than once but under ten times. The chain recombines TRBV5-1 with TRBJ2-5; no clear D. This CDR3 contains 12 residues. The germline gives CDR1 SGHRS, CDR2 YFSETQ. Trimming took 0 bases from V and 4 from J, leaving 4 bases between them. CDR3 nucleotides: TGCGCCAGCAGCTTGGACGGAGAGACCCAGTACTTC. Amino acid sequence: CASSLDGETQYF.

The CDR3 DNA reads TGTGCCAGCAGCCAAGATTTCTACCCGAACACTGAAGCTTTCTTT. It translates to CASSQDFYPNTEAFF. The V call is TRBV3-1 (or the pseudogene TRBV3-2), the J call TRBJ1-1; D unclear. The CDR3 is made up of 15 amino acids. Germline CDR1 LGHDT, CDR2 YNNKEL (reference sequence). V was trimmed by 0 bases and J by 1 base, leaving 9 bases between them.

The chain joins TRBV7-9 to TRBJ1-2; 7 bases are shared with TRBD1. The CDR3 runs 15 residues. Per germline, CDR1 SEHNR and CDR2 FQNEAQ (reference sequence). V dropped 5 bases and J dropped 2; count of bases not matched to a gene: 8. CDR3 amino acids: CASSTPGTENYGYTF. CDR3 in DNA: TGTGCCAGCAGCACACCCGGGACAGAGAACTATGGCTACACCTTC.

This chain joins TRBV3-1 (or the pseudogene TRBV3-2) and TRBJ2-7; D not resolved. Trimming stripped 0 bases from V and 0 bases from J, with 15 bases between. This CDR3 is 17 amino acids long. The germline V gene has CDR1 LGHDT and CDR2 YNNKEL (reference sequence). CDR3 DNA sequence: TGTGCCAGCAGCCAAGAACGCAGGCGAGCTTACTCCTACGAGCAGTACTTC. This gives the protein CASSQERRRAYSYEQYF.

This clone appeared a single time. The V gene is TRBV7-9, the J gene TRBJ1-2; D gene uncertain. V lost 1 base to trimming and J lost 2 bases, with 11 bases between them. The V gene's germline CDR1 is SEHNR and CDR2 FQNEAQ (reference sequence). CDR3 length: 15 amino acids. CDR3 in amino acids: CASSLVAGINYGYTF. CDR3 nucleotides: TGTGCCAGCAGCTTAGTAGCGGGCATAAACTATGGCTACACCTTC.

The CDR3 sequence is CASSWTRTGTFNSPLHF. Here the CDR3 DNA reads TGTGCCAGCAGCTGGACGCGGACAGGAACTTTTAATTCACCCCTCCACTTT. The chain combines TRBV5-4 with TRBJ1-6, with 7 positions matching TRBD1. Trimming removed 3 bases from V and 6 bases from J; junction bases left unmatched: 12. The CDR3 consists of 17 residues. The germline gives CDR1 SGHNT, CDR2 YYREEE (reference sequence).

This clone was observed a single time. The chain uses TRBV2 and TRBJ2-7; 11 nucleotides align to TRBD1. The CDR3 runs 14 residues. V gave up 6 bases and J gave up 5 bases; unmatched junction bases: 6. The germline V gene has CDR1 SNHLY and CDR2 FYNNEI. CDR3 protein: CASRTGQGVNEQYF. In nucleotides, the CDR3 is TGTGCCAGCAGGACGGGACAGGGGGTAAACGAGCAGTACTTC.

The J gene is TRBJ1-4, the V gene TRBV28; 7 bases fit TRBD1. The CDR3 has 17 amino acids. Trimming at V came to 3 bases and at J to 0 bases, leaving 7 bases not matched to a gene. The V gene's germline CDR1 is MDHEN and CDR2 SYDVKM. The CDR3 DNA reads TGTGCCAGCAGTTTTATCAGCAGGGGGACAACTAATGAAAAACTGTTTTTT. It specifies CASSFISRGTTNEKLFF.